This record looks at one TCR beta chain sequence and its context. Its antigen is unidentified. Germline assignment: CDR1 MNHEY and CDR2 SVGAGI. The CDR3 has 13 amino acids. V dropped 5 bases and J dropped 5 bases, with 12 bases sitting between them. The sample is drawn from a study of T cell responses to AZD1222 COVID-19 vaccine. General study findings and limits: Spike-spanning, vaccine-associated CD4 TCRs were dominant at 160-218 and 743-854. A rise in Spike-specific TCR breadth and depth followed two AZD1222 doses. At study baseline, merely about 6 AZD1222 recipients were seropositive. Regions left unmutated in variants are reportedly the target of nearly half of spike-specific TCRs.

Produced via immunoSEQ multiplex PCR; TCRdb's table is partial and in-frame only. Of 200,000 or so clones listed, approximately 94% were seen once; the top ten hold roughly 9.2%. V and J are TRBV6-5 and TRBJ1-1; possible D gene TRBD1, 5 bases. The receptor was isolated from an adult in good health. The sample here was peripheral blood, taken on day 0 of AZD1222 vaccination. CDR3 nucleotides: TGTGCCAGCAGTACCTCTTGGGGGACTGAAGCTTTCTTT. Protein product: CASSTSWGTEAFF.